This TCR beta chain derives from a study of spatial heterogeneity in lung cancer. Germline CDR1 is MNHEY and CDR2 is SMNVEV (reference sequence). V lost 1 base and J lost 2, with 5 bases in between. The CDR3 contains 13 residues. There are many counts of this clonotype. TCRdb reprocessed the 5' RACE reads with MiXCR, giving one entry per CDR3 protein. The profile shows just over 70,000 distinct CDR3 sequences, less than 9.5% of them singletons. Described time point: blood at routine non-recurrence follow-up after resection. The sample in question was PBMCs, obtained at follow-up. The TCR originated in a female donor with early-stage non-small cell lung cancer. V and J are TRBV27 and TRBJ1-1; D call uncertain. Written as DNA, the CDR3 is TGTGCCAGCAGTTTATATTCCAACACTGAAGCTTTCTTT. Its protein product is CASSLYSNTEAFF.